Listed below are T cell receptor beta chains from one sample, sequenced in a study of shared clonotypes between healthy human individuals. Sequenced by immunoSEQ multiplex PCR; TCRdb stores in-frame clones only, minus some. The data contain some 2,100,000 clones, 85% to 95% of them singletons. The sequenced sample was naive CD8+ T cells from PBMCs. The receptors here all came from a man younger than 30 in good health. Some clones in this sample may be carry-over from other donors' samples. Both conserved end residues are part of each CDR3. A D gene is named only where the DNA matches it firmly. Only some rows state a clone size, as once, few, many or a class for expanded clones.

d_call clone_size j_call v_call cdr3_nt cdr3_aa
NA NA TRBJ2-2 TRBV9 TGTGCCAGCAGCGTGGGCGGAAAAAACACCGGGGAGCTGTTTTTT CASSVGGKNTGELFF
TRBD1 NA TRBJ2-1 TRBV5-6 TGTGCCAGCAGCCACAGGGGCTATGAGCAGTTCTTC CASSHRGYEQFF
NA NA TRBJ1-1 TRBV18 TGTGCCAGCTCACCACCGTCGATGTTTGGGGGGGCGGCTGAAGCTTTCTTT CASSPPSMFGGAAEAFF
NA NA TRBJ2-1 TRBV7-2 TGTGCCAGCAGCTTCGCGGGAACATCAAATGAGCAGTTCTTC CASSFAGTSNEQFF
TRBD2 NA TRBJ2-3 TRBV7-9 TGTGCCAGCAGCTTTCGACTAGCGGCTAACACAGATACGCAGTATTTT CASSFRLAANTDTQYF
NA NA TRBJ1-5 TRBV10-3 TGTGCCATCAGTGACCCCACAGGTTCTGGCAATCAGCCCCAGCATTTT CAISDPTGSGNQPQHF
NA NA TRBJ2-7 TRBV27 TGTGCCAGCAGCCGACGCAGCTCCTACGAGCAGTACTTC CASSRRSSYEQYF
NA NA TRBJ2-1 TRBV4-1 TGCGCCAGCAGCCAAGGCCCGCTAGCGAGTAAGGTTAATGAGCAGTTCTTC CASSQGPLASKVNEQFF
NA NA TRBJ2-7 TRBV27 TGTGCCAGCAGCATTAGATGGGGGGACTCCTACGAGCAGTACTTC CASSIRWGDSYEQYF
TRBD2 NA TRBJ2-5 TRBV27 TGTGCCAGCAGTCGGACTAGCCCCCAAGAGACCCAGTACTTC CASSRTSPQETQYF
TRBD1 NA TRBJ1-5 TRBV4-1 TGCGCCAGCAGCCAAGCACAGGGGAGTCAGCCCCAGCATTTT CASSQAQGSQPQHF
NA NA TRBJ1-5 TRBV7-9 TGTGCCAGCAGCTTAGCCTCAAATCAGCCCCAGCATTTT CASSLASNQPQHF
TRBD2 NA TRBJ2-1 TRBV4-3 TGCGCCAGCAGCACCCTCTCCCCAGCGGGAGGGCCGGGAGAGCAGTTCTTC CASSTLSPAGGPGEQFF
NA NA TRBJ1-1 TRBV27 TGTGCCAGCAGTTTTCGGGAGCCGAACACTGAAGCTTTCTTT CASSFREPNTEAFF
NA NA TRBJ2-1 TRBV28 TGTGCCAGCAGTTTGGCAGGGGGGGACAATGAGCAGTTCTTC CASSLAGGDNEQFF
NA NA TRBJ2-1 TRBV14 TGTGCCAGCAGCCATAGGGGGGCACCTTACAATGAGCAGTTCTTC CASSHRGAPYNEQFF
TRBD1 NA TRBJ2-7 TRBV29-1 TGCAGCGCCGACAGGGGTGGAGAGCAGTACTTC CSADRGGEQYF
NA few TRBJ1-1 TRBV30 TGTGCCTGGAGTGTGTCGGCGGGTAGTGAAGCTTTCTTT CAWSVSAGSEAFF
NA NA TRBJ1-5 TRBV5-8 TGTGCCAGCAGCTTGCTAGCGCACAATCAGCCCCAGCATTTT CASSLLAHNQPQHF
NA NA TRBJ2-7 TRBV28 TGTGCCAGCAGTTTTTCGGGCTCATGGGGCGAGCAGTACTTC CASSFSGSWGEQYF